The 5 T cell receptor beta chains given below trace back to one sample, sequenced in a study of T-cell reconstitution after alpha-beta-depleted transplantation in children. Unique molecular identifiers were incorporated during preparation of the TCRbeta library. MiXCR was run by TCRdb on the PCR reads, yielding one entry per CDR3 protein. The sample lists 500,000 to 600,000 distinct CDR3 sequences; around 27% were seen once. Here the sequenced sample was PBMCs, taken before TCRalphabeta/CD19-depleted stem cell transplant. These receptors all stem from a boy in the first two years of life with Wiskott-Aldrich syndrome, due to receive a stem cell transplant.

The table lists this clonotype with a few counts. This sequence joins TRBV28 and TRBJ1-2; TRBD1 matches at 7 bases. Per germline, CDR1 MDHEN and CDR2 SYDVKM. V trimming: 2 bases; J trimming: 6 bases; junction bases outside the gene matches: 3. The CDR3 totals 13 residues. CDR3 in DNA: TGTGCCAGCAGTTTAGTCCAGGGGGATGGCTACACCTTC. Translated: CASSLVQGDGYTF.

This clonotype showed up just a few times. The rearrangement links TRBV5-1 to TRBJ2-5, with 9 bases fitting TRBD1. The CDR3 has 16 residues. The J segment lost 1 base and the V segment lost 3 bases, leaving 7 bases of the junction unmatched. Germline V lookup: CDR1 SGHRS, CDR2 YFSETQ. The CDR3 spells CASSSTGGLPQETQYF. CDR3 sequence (DNA): TGCGCCAGCAGCTCCACAGGGGGCCTACCCCAAGAGACCCAGTACTTC. The entire variable domain, with the rest obtained from reference TRBV5-1 and TRBJ2-5, is as follows: KAGVTQTPRYLIKTRGQQVTLSCSPISGHRSVSWYQQTPGQGLQFLFEYFSETQRNKGNFPGRFSGRQFSNSRSEMNVSTLELGDSALYLCASSSTGGLPQETQYFGPGTRLLVL.

The chain employs TRBV20-1 and TRBJ1-3; TRBD1 aligns across 7 bases. Per the germline V gene, CDR1 is DFQATT and CDR2 is SNEGSKA (reference sequence). V shed 5 bases and J 3 bases; nucleotides not matched to a gene: 7. This CDR3 spans 14 amino acids. The CDR3 DNA follows: TGCAGTGCTGACCCAGGGGGATATGGAAACACCATATATTTT. Translating it yields CSADPGGYGNTIYF.

About this clonotype: An end of the junction does not agree with germline; a read error may underlie this. The V call is TRBV19, the J call TRBJ2-1, with TRBD1 identical over 7 bases. The germline V gene encodes CDR1 LNHDA and CDR2 SQIVND (reference sequence). The CDR3 length is 14 residues. In DNA form, the CDR3 reads TGTGCAAGTAGTATTAAAGGGGGCGCGACTGGGCAGTTCTTC. Translation: CASSIKGGATGQFF.

This clonotype was counted only a few times. This chain uses TRBV5-4 with TRBJ2-1, with 13 bases matching TRBD2. The CDR3 has 15 residues. The germline CDR1 and CDR2 sequences are SGHNT and YYREEE (reference sequence). Trimming cost V 4 bases and J 8 bases; bases outside gene matches: 6. CDR3 DNA sequence: TGTGCCAGCAGCCACCGGACTAGCGGGAGCGATGAGCAGTTCTTC. It specifies CASSHRTSGSDEQFF.